This record looks at one T cell receptor beta chain sequence and its context. Authors' processing steps: Estimated nucleated cell counts came from reference gene primer amplification. This table comes from immunoSEQ multiplex PCR, and its TCRdb copy is limited to in-frame clones, with some not included. For V, J and clone size, that table is used; D and trimming come from the DNA. The table has more than 95,000 clones, over 75% seen once. This entry belongs to a study of blood T cell repertoires in COVID-19. Study summary: From T cells, B-cell-depleted T cells, or PBMCs came the material, which was cDNA or gDNA.

Germline loops: CDR1 SEHNR, CDR2 FQNEAQ (reference sequence). This CDR3 comprises 12 residues. V gave up 4 bases and J gave up 6 bases, with 7 bases separating them. The gene calls are TRBV7-9 and TRBJ2-1; no clear D. The sequencing sample was made of peripheral blood. The receptor comes from a man of 80 years or more with active or convalescent COVID-19. DNA of the CDR3: TGTGCCAGCAGCTCTCCACTCAATGAGCAGTTCTTC. Protein sequence: CASSSPLNEQFF.